Listed below are T cell receptor beta chains from one sample, sequenced in a study of T cells in Graves' hyperthyroidism and ophthalmopathy. TCRdb used MiXCR to reprocess the multiplex PCR reads, holding one entry per CDR3 protein. The sample gives more than 500,000 distinct CDR3 sequences, about 46% of which show up once; 35% to 50% is in the top ten. The sample comprised peripheral blood or thyroid tissue (not recorded which). The receptors come from an adult woman with Graves' disease, either hyperthyroidism or ophthalmopathy (not recorded which). Each CDR3 is given with its conserved first and last residue. D genes are given only for firm matches. Only part of the rows carry a size: once, few, many, or a class if the clone is expanded.

TRBJ2-7,.,TRBV2,.,CASSVKTGTEQYF,TGTGCCAGCAGTGTAAAAACGGGGACAGAGCAGTACTTC
TRBJ2-5,TRBD2,TRBV5-4,.,CASSLGTSGAQETQYF,TGTGCCAGCAGCCTCGGGACTAGCGGCGCCCAAGAGACCCAGTACTTC
TRBJ1-2,TRBD1,TRBV10-1,.,CAIPPDRAIGYTF,TGCGCCATCCCTCCCGACAGGGCTATTGGCTACACCTTC
TRBJ1-5,TRBD1,TRBV19,many,CASSLQGAGNQPQHF,TGTGCCAGTAGTTTACAGGGGGCAGGCAATCAGCCCCAGCATTTT
TRBJ2-5,TRBD1,TRBV9,many,CASSPRTGGNQETQYF,TGTGCCAGCAGCCCCCGGACAGGGGGGAACCAAGAGACCCAGTACTTC
TRBJ2-7,TRBD1,TRBV2,many,CASSGDRITYEQYF,TGTGCCAGCAGTGGGGACAGGATTACCTACGAGCAGTACTTC
TRBJ1-6,.,TRBV7-8,.,CASSLARGGARSPLHF,TGTGCCAGCAGCTTAGCCAGAGGGGGGGCTCGATCACCCCTCCACTTT
TRBJ1-1,TRBD1,TRBV15,.,CATSSARWTGGAFF,TGTGCCACCAGCAGTGCTAGATGGACAGGGGGAGCTTTCTTT
TRBJ2-7,TRBD1,TRBV6-1,.,CASSTDRGSEQYF,TGTGCCAGCAGTACGGACAGGGGCTCCGAGCAGTACTTC
TRBJ1-2,.,TRBV20-1,many,CSARAAGEIYGYTF,TGCAGTGCTAGAGCGGCAGGGGAAATTTATGGCTACACCTTC
TRBJ1-5,.,TRBV6-5,many,CASSSGRGGQPQHF,TGTGCCAGCAGCTCAGGAAGGGGAGGTCAGCCCCAGCATTTT
TRBJ1-6,.,TRBV7-6,.,CASSQDWTVGQRNSPLHF,TGTGCCAGCAGCCAAGATTGGACCGTAGGACAGCGAAATTCACCCCTCCACTTT
TRBJ1-4,TRBD1,TRBV4-1,.,CASSQAGGGKGATNEKLFF,TGCGCCAGCAGCCAGGCAGGGGGGGGCAAGGGCGCAACTAATGAAAAACTGTTTTTT
TRBJ1-2,.,TRBV7-2,few,CASSLRGSNGYTF,TGTGCCAGCAGCTTACGAGGGAGTAACGGCTACACCTTC
TRBJ2-5,TRBD2,TRBV5-4,many,CASSGTSGREETQYF,TGTGCCAGCAGCGGAACTAGCGGGAGGGAAGAGACCCAGTACTTC
TRBJ1-1,.,TRBV18,once,CASSDKNTEAFF,TGTGCCAGCTCGGACAAGAACACTGAAGCTTTCTTT
TRBJ1-4,.,TRBV24-1,many,CATSGRDGANEKLFF,TGTGCCACCAGTGGGCGAGACGGTGCCAATGAAAAACTGTTTTTT
TRBJ1-2,.,TRBV19,.,CASKTTGSSGNTF,TGTGCCAGTAAGACAACAGGGAGCTCTGGAAACACCTTC
TRBJ1-2,TRBD1,TRBV7-2,.,CASSSRQGAIYGYTF,TGTGCCAGCAGCTCTCGACAGGGGGCAATCTATGGCTACACCTTC
TRBJ2-7,.,TRBV5-1,few,CASSPGVGDGQYF,TGCGCCAGCAGCCCGGGAGTCGGGGACGGGCAGTACTTC
TRBJ2-2,.,TRBV10-3,.,CATGAQMNTGELFF,TGTGCCACGGGGGCGCAAATGAACACCGGGGAGCTGTTTTTT
TRBJ1-4,TRBD1,TRBV10-3,few,CASSDRDRGVGEKLFF,TGTGCCAGCAGCGACCGGGACAGGGGAGTAGGAGAAAAACTGTTTTTT
TRBJ1-2,TRBD1,TRBV5-1,.,CASSLDRGKVTGYTF,TGCGCCAGCAGCTTGGACAGGGGTAAAGTTACTGGCTACACCTTC
TRBJ2-7,.,TRBV5-1,few,CASSLAVAYEQYF,TGCGCCAGCAGCTTGGCCGTGGCGTACGAGCAGTACTTC
TRBJ2-6,.,TRBV28,.,CASSKEGVSGANVLTF,TGTGCCAGCAGTAAAGAAGGGGTTTCTGGGGCCAACGTCCTGACTTTC
TRBJ2-7,.,TRBV10-3,.,CAISEGSSRIYEQYF,TGTGCCATCAGTGAGGGGTCTAGCAGAATCTACGAGCAGTACTTC
TRBJ2-5,.,TRBV6-1,many,CASSESTTQYF,TGTGCCAGCAGTGAATCTACGACCCAGTACTTC
TRBJ2-5,TRBD2,TRBV29-1,.,CSSFQGLGGGETQYF,TGCAGCAGTTTCCAAGGACTAGGAGGAGGAGAGACCCAGTACTTC
TRBJ2-7,.,TRBV6-6,few,CASSSRGALSGKPYEQYF,TGTGCCAGCAGTTCCCGCGGGGCCCTTAGCGGAAAACCCTACGAGCAGTACTTC
TRBJ1-5,.,TRBV7-9,.,CASSLVYGTQHF,TGTGCCAGCAGCTTAGTATACGGGACCCAGCATTTT
TRBJ2-7,TRBD1,TRBV10-2,.,CASSQTGGYDEQYF,TGCGCCAGCAGCCAGACAGGGGGTTACGACGAGCAGTACTTC
TRBJ2-7,TRBD2,TRBV7-9,once,CASSRDEAGTYEQYF,TGTGCCAGCAGCCGGGACGAAGCGGGGACCTACGAGCAGTACTTC
TRBJ2-2,TRBD2,TRBV7-3,many,CASSISGGNTGELFF,TGTGCCAGCAGCATCTCGGGGGGTAACACCGGGGAGCTGTTTTTT
TRBJ1-2,TRBD1,TRBV6-5,.,CASSLSGTGSYGYTF,TGCGCCAGCAGCTTATCCGGGACAGGCTCCTATGGCTACACCTTC
TRBJ1-4,.,TRBV7-2,few,CASSSQGSVDEKLFF,TGTGCCAGCAGCTCACAGGGAAGTGTGGATGAAAAACTGTTTTTT
TRBJ2-7,TRBD2,TRBV4-2,many,CASSLLAGVGSYEQYF,TGTGCCAGCAGCCTTTTAGCGGGAGTGGGTTCCTACGAGCAGTACTTC
TRBJ2-7,.,TRBV29-1,once,CSVGRGEQYF,TGCAGCGTCGGACGGGGAGAGCAGTACTTC
TRBJ2-7,TRBD2,TRBV7-9,.,CASSSFVLRGRDYEQYF,TGTGCCAGCAGCTCCTTTGTCCTACGCGGGAGGGATTACGAGCAGTACTTC
TRBJ2-5,.,TRBV11-2,once,CASSLVPGPLQETQYF,TGTGCCAGCAGCTTAGTCCCAGGGCCTCTCCAAGAGACCCAGTACTTC
TRBJ2-7,.,TRBV7-8,few,CASSFGGSGYEQYF,TGTGCCAGCAGCTTCGGAGGGTCGGGCTACGAGCAGTACTTC
TRBJ1-1,.,TRBV3-1,few,CASSQDWRNTEAFF,TGTGCCAGCAGCCAAGATTGGCGGAACACTGAAGCTTTCTTT